This T cell receptor beta chain was captured in a study of T-cell reconstitution after alpha-beta-depleted transplantation in children. This clonotype was seen a few times. No antigen is known for it. The length of the CDR3 is 18 residues. In germline, CDR1 is SQVTM, CDR2 ANQGSEA. V shed 3 bases and J 4 bases; nucleotides not matched to a gene: 15. Library preparation (for TCRbeta) was performed with unique molecular identifiers. TCRdb processed the PCR reads anew with MiXCR; each CDR3 protein has one entry. The sample holds roughly 400,000 distinct CDR3 sequences, around two fifths seen once. Study conclusions and caveats: Several hundred graft clones that had expanded were reportedly the source of alpha-beta T cells about two months after transplant. After one year, T-cell counts and TCRbeta diversity mostly came from new T cells. Recipient T cells and thymic progenitors that survived gave rise to the high TCRbeta diversity observed at day 60 in some patients.

This sample comprised PBMCs, obtained before TCRalphabeta/CD19-depleted stem cell transplant. The TCR comes from a girl aged 2-9 years with aplastic anemia, due to receive a stem cell transplant. This sequence joins TRBV29-1 and TRBJ2-1, with TRBD2 matching over 10 bases. The CDR3 DNA is TGCAGCGTTGAGTCCCTCGAACTAGCGGGGTCGTATTACAATGAGCAGTTCTTC. This codes for CSVESLELAGSYYNEQFF.